Listed below are T cell receptor beta chains from one sample, sequenced in a study of cytomegalovirus exposure and HLA in healthy donors. Profiling relied on immunoSEQ multiplex PCR, and the TCRdb table lists in-frame clones only, not all of them. The data show around 94,000 clones, with about three quarters seen just once and 4% to 5.5% held by the top ten. Sequencing was performed on PBMCs. These receptors were obtained from a male donor in good health and CMV-seropositive. The CDR3 runs from the conserved cysteine through the conserved F or W. Fields, in order: V gene, clone size, J gene, D gene, CDR3 protein, CDR3 DNA. The D gene is left open where the match is weak. Clone size is given for some rows only: seen once, a few or many times, or a class if the clone is expanded.

v_call: TRBV5-1
clone_size: -
j_call: TRBJ2-1
d_call: TRBD1
cdr3_aa: CASSPGTGPLNEQFF
cdr3_nt: TGCGCCAGCAGTCCCGGGACAGGGCCTTTGAATGAGCAGTTCTTC

v_call: TRBV5-4
clone_size: -
j_call: TRBJ2-5
d_call: TRBD2
cdr3_aa: CASRLAGGSETQYF
cdr3_nt: TGTGCCAGCAGACTAGCGGGGGGGTCAGAGACCCAGTACTTC

v_call: TRBV28
clone_size: -
j_call: TRBJ1-4
d_call: -
cdr3_aa: CASSIQDRANEKLFF
cdr3_nt: TGTGCCAGCAGTATTCAGGACAGAGCTAATGAAAAACTGTTTTTT

v_call: TRBV19
clone_size: -
j_call: TRBJ1-2
d_call: TRBD1
cdr3_aa: CASTTGQYGVYGYTF
cdr3_nt: TGTGCCAGTACTACGGGACAGTACGGGGTCTATGGCTACACCTTC

v_call: TRBV19
clone_size: few
j_call: TRBJ1-1
d_call: TRBD1
cdr3_aa: CASSTGGRNTEAFF
cdr3_nt: TGTGCCAGTTCGACAGGGGGCAGGAACACTGAAGCTTTCTTT

v_call: TRBV9
clone_size: -
j_call: TRBJ2-1
d_call: -
cdr3_aa: CASSVTWSSSYNEQFF
cdr3_nt: TGTGCCAGCAGCGTAACGTGGTCGAGCTCCTACAATGAGCAGTTCTTC

v_call: TRBV5-4
clone_size: -
j_call: TRBJ2-7
d_call: TRBD2
cdr3_aa: CASSSIGRSSYEQYF
cdr3_nt: TGTGCCAGCAGCTCGATCGGGAGGTCTTCCTACGAGCAGTACTTC

v_call: TRBV15
clone_size: -
j_call: TRBJ2-7
d_call: TRBD1
cdr3_aa: CATSRAGTGGYEQYF
cdr3_nt: TGTGCCACCAGCAGAGCCGGGACAGGGGGCTACGAGCAGTACTTC

v_call: TRBV7-9
clone_size: -
j_call: TRBJ1-1
d_call: -
cdr3_aa: CASSLQGPTEAFF
cdr3_nt: TGTGCCAGCAGCTTACAGGGGCCGACTGAAGCTTTCTTT

v_call: TRBV19
clone_size: -
j_call: TRBJ2-1
d_call: -
cdr3_aa: CASSPGATNEQFF
cdr3_nt: TGTGCCAGTAGTCCCGGAGCTACCAATGAGCAGTTCTTC

v_call: TRBV14
clone_size: -
j_call: TRBJ2-5
d_call: -
cdr3_aa: CASSHRHSNQETQYF
cdr3_nt: TGTGCCAGCAGCCATCGCCACAGTAACCAAGAGACCCAGTACTTC

v_call: TRBV27
clone_size: once
j_call: TRBJ1-1
d_call: -
cdr3_aa: CASSYSQGTEAFF
cdr3_nt: TGTGCCAGCAGTTACTCCCAGGGCACTGAAGCTTTCTTT

v_call: TRBV4-1
clone_size: -
j_call: TRBJ2-3
d_call: TRBD1
cdr3_aa: CASSQEQGGTDTQYF
cdr3_nt: TGCGCCAGCAGCCAGGAACAGGGGGGCACAGATACGCAGTATTTT

v_call: TRBV5-1
clone_size: -
j_call: TRBJ2-7
d_call: -
cdr3_aa: CASSKGHGSYEQYF
cdr3_nt: TGCGCCAGCAGCAAGGGACATGGATCCTACGAGCAGTACTTC

v_call: TRBV7-9
clone_size: -
j_call: TRBJ1-2
d_call: TRBD1
cdr3_aa: CASSTTGTGVPVNTF
cdr3_nt: TGTGCCAGCAGCACCACCGGGACAGGGGTCCCCGTCAACACCTTC

v_call: TRBV2
clone_size: -
j_call: TRBJ2-7
d_call: -
cdr3_aa: CASSEAGGYRVGDEQYF
cdr3_nt: TGTGCCAGCAGTGAAGCTGGTGGATACAGGGTTGGCGACGAGCAGTACTTC

v_call: TRBV5-1
clone_size: -
j_call: TRBJ1-2
d_call: -
cdr3_aa: CASSLLENYGYTF
cdr3_nt: TGCGCCAGCAGCTTGTTGGAGAACTATGGCTACACCTTC

v_call: TRBV7-2
clone_size: -
j_call: TRBJ1-1
d_call: TRBD1
cdr3_aa: CASSLGQAMNTEAFF
cdr3_nt: TGTGCCAGCAGCTTGGGACAGGCGATGAACACTGAAGCTTTCTTT

v_call: TRBV28
clone_size: once
j_call: TRBJ1-2
d_call: TRBD1
cdr3_aa: CASSRQQGGGGGYTF
cdr3_nt: TGTGCCAGCAGCCGTCAACAGGGGGGCGGGGGTGGCTACACCTTC

v_call: TRBV2
clone_size: -
j_call: TRBJ1-6
d_call: -
cdr3_aa: CASSEGSSGWYSPLHF
cdr3_nt: TGTGCCAGCAGTGAGGGGTCTAGCGGGTGGTATTCACCCCTCCACTTT

v_call: TRBV18
clone_size: -
j_call: TRBJ2-3
d_call: TRBD1
cdr3_aa: CASSPRTGGADTQYF
cdr3_nt: TGTGCCAGCTCACCCAGGACAGGGGGCGCAGATACGCAGTATTTT

v_call: TRBV5-1
clone_size: -
j_call: TRBJ2-3
d_call: TRBD2
cdr3_aa: CASSWRGGQADTQYF
cdr3_nt: TGCGCCAGCAGCTGGCGGGGGGGCCAGGCAGATACGCAGTATTTT

v_call: TRBV30
clone_size: -
j_call: TRBJ2-7
d_call: TRBD1
cdr3_aa: CAWTRQGPEQYF
cdr3_nt: TGTGCCTGGACCCGACAGGGACCCGAGCAGTACTTC

v_call: TRBV5-1
clone_size: few
j_call: TRBJ1-1
d_call: -
cdr3_aa: CASSAGVNTEAFF
cdr3_nt: TGCGCCAGCAGCGCAGGCGTGAACACTGAAGCTTTCTTT

v_call: TRBV1
clone_size: -
j_call: TRBJ2-2
d_call: -
cdr3_aa: CTSSRRSGEFPGELFF
cdr3_nt: TGCACCAGCAGTAGACGGAGCGGGGAATTTCCCGGGGAGCTGTTTTTT

v_call: TRBV2
clone_size: -
j_call: TRBJ1-2
d_call: -
cdr3_aa: CASPEPPGVPYGYTF
cdr3_nt: TGTGCCAGCCCCGAGCCCCCAGGGGTACCGTATGGCTACACCTTC

v_call: TRBV6-1
clone_size: -
j_call: TRBJ1-3
d_call: -
cdr3_aa: CASSELRGSGNTIYF
cdr3_nt: TGTGCCAGCAGTGAATTACGAGGGTCTGGAAACACCATATATTTT

v_call: TRBV6-1
clone_size: -
j_call: TRBJ2-1
d_call: -
cdr3_aa: CASSGRTAYNEQFF
cdr3_nt: TGTGCCAGCAGTGGGAGGACGGCGTACAATGAGCAGTTCTTC

v_call: TRBV5-6
clone_size: few
j_call: TRBJ1-2
d_call: -
cdr3_aa: CASSSMGSGDYGYTF
cdr3_nt: TGTGCCAGCAGCTCTATGGGGAGCGGGGACTATGGCTACACCTTC

v_call: TRBV2
clone_size: -
j_call: TRBJ2-3
d_call: TRBD1
cdr3_aa: CASSLRQGATTDTQYF
cdr3_nt: TGTGCCAGCAGTCTAAGACAGGGGGCGACTACAGATACGCAGTATTTT

v_call: TRBV2
clone_size: -
j_call: TRBJ2-7
d_call: -
cdr3_aa: CASRPSFLYEQYF
cdr3_nt: TGTGCCAGCAGGCCCTCTTTTCTATACGAGCAGTACTTC

v_call: TRBV2
clone_size: -
j_call: TRBJ1-5
d_call: TRBD1
cdr3_aa: CASSDSYGGQGRNQPQHF
cdr3_nt: TGTGCCAGCAGTGACTCATATGGGGGACAGGGCCGCAATCAGCCCCAGCATTTT

v_call: TRBV27
clone_size: once
j_call: TRBJ2-7
d_call: TRBD2
cdr3_aa: CASSFTGLAGGPRLEQYF
cdr3_nt: TGTGCCAGCAGTTTTACGGGACTAGCGGGAGGGCCTCGGCTCGAGCAGTACTTC

v_call: TRBV28
clone_size: once
j_call: TRBJ1-1
d_call: -
cdr3_aa: CASRPRLVGEAFF
cdr3_nt: TGTGCCAGCAGGCCGAGACTGGTAGGTGAAGCTTTCTTT

v_call: TRBV6-5
clone_size: few
j_call: TRBJ1-5
d_call: TRBD1
cdr3_aa: CASSYRGDRDQPQHF
cdr3_nt: TGTGCCAGCAGTTACCGTGGGGACAGAGATCAGCCCCAGCATTTT

v_call: TRBV28
clone_size: -
j_call: TRBJ2-5
d_call: -
cdr3_aa: CASSLMAEETQYF
cdr3_nt: TGTGCCAGCAGTTTAATGGCGGAAGAGACCCAGTACTTC

v_call: TRBV9
clone_size: -
j_call: TRBJ2-1
d_call: -
cdr3_aa: CASSVDTVLNEQFF
cdr3_nt: TGTGCCAGCAGCGTAGACACAGTTTTGAATGAGCAGTTCTTC

v_call: TRBV6-5
clone_size: -
j_call: TRBJ1-2
d_call: -
cdr3_aa: CASSSTSYGYTF
cdr3_nt: TGTGCCAGCAGTTCCACATCTTATGGCTACACCTTC

v_call: TRBV6-5
clone_size: few
j_call: TRBJ2-7
d_call: -
cdr3_aa: CASSYSARNNEQYF
cdr3_nt: TGTGCCAGCAGTTACTCAGCCAGGAACAACGAGCAGTACTTC